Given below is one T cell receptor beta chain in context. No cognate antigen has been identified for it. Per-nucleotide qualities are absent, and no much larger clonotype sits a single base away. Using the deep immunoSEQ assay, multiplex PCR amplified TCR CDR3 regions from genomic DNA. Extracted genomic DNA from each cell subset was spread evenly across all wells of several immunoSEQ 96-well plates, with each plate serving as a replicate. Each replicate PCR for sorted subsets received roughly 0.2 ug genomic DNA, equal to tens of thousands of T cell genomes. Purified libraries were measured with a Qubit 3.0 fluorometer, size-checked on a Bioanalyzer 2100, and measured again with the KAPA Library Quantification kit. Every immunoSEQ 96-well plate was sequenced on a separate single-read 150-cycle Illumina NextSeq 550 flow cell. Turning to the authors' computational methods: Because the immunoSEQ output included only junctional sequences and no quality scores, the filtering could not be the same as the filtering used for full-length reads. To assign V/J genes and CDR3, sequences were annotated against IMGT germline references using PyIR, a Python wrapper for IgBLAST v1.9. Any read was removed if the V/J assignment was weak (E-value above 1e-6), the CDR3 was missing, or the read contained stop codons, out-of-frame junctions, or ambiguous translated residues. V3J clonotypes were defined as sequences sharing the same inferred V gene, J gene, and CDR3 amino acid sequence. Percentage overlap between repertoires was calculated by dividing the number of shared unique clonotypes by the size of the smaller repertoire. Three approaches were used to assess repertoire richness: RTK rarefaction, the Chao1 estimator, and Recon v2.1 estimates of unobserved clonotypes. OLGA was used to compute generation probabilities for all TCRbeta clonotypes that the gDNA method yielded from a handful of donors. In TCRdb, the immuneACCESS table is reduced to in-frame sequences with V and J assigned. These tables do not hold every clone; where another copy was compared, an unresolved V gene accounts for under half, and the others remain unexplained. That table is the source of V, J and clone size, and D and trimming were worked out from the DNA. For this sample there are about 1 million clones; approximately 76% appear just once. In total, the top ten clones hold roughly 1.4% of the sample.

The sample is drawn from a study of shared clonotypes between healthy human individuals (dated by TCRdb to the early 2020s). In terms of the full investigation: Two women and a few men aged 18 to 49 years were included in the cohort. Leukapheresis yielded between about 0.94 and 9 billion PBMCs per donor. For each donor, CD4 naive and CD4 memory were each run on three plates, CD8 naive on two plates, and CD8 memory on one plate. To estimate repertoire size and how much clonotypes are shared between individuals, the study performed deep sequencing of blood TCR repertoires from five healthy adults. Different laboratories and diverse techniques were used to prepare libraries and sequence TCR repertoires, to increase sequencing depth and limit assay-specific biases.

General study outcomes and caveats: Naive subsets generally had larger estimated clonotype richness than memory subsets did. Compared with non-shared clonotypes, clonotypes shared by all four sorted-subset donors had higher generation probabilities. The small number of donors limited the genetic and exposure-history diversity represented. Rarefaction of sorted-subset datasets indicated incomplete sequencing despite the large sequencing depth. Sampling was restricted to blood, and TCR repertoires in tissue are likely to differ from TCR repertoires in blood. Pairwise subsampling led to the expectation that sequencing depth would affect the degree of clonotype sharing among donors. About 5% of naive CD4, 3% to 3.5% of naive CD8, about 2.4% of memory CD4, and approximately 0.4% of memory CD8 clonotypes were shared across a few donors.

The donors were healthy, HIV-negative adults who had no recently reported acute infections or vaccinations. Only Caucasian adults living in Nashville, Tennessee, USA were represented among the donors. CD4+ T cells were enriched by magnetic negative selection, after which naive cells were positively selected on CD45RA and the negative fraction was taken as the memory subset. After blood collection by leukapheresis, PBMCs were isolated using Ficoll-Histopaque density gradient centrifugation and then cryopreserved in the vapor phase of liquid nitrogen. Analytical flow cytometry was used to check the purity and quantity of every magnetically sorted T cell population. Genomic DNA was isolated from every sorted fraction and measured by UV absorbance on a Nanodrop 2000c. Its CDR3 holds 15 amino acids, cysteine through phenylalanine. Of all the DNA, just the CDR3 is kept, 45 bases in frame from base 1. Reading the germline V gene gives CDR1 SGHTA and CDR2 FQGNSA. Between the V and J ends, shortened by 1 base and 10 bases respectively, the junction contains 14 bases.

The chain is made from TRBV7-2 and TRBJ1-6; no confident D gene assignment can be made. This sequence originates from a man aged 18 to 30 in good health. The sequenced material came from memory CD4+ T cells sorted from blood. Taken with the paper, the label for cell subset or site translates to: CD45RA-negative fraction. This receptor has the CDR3 CASSLGARGGSPLHF. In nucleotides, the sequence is TGTGCCAGCAGCTTAGGGGCCCGAGGTGGATCACCCCTCCACTTT. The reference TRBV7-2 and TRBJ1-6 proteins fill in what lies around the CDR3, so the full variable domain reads GAGVSQSPSNKVTEKGKDVELRCDPISGHTALYWYRQSLGQGLEFLIYFQGNSAPDKSGLPSDRFSAERTGGSVSTLTIQRTQQEDSAVYLCASSLGARGGSPLHFGNGTRLTVT.